One and the same sample provided the 20 T cell receptor beta chains below, sequenced in a study of cytomegalovirus exposure and HLA in healthy donors. PCR was performed using 60 Vbeta and 13 Jbeta primers. Here immunoSEQ multiplex PCR was the method, and the copy in TCRdb shows in-frame clones only, minus some. Of roughly 230,000 clones in the sample, around 83% were seen once. What was sequenced was PBMCs. These receptor sequences come from a girl aged 2-10 years in good health and CMV-seronegative.

V usage is TRBV7-6 and J usage is TRBJ2-7; the D is unclear. Trimming left V 3 bases short and J 1 base short, with 10 bases between. The length of the CDR3 is 14 residues. The V gene's germline CDR1 is SGHVS and CDR2 FNYEAQ. CDR3 amino acids: CASSFEVLSYEQYF. The CDR3 bases are TGTGCCAGCAGCTTCGAGGTCCTTTCCTACGAGCAGTACTTC.

The V gene is TRBV27, the J gene TRBJ2-7; the D gene is possibly TRBD1 (6 bases). Trimming stripped 6 bases from V and 1 base from J, with 13 bases between. In germline, CDR1 is MNHEY, CDR2 SMNVEV (reference sequence). The CDR3 totals 14 residues. The CDR3 loop reads CASSKTGGSYEQYF. For the CDR3, the DNA is TGTGCCAGCAGCAAGACAGGTGGGTCCTACGAGCAGTACTTC.

The V gene is TRBV7-5, the J gene TRBJ1-1. TRBV7-5 represents a pseudogene. The CDR3 contains 21 residues. The CDR3: CARSLIAGPGMVGEVNTEAFF. CDR3 sequence (DNA): TGTGCCAGAAGCTTAATCGCGGGACCGGGTATGGTGGGGGAGGTAAACACTGAAGCTTTCTTT.

This chain joins TRBV19 and TRBJ2-2, with TRBD2 matching 15 bases. V lost 5 bases, J lost 4 bases, and 2 bases stayed unmatched. CDR3 size: 16 residues. The germline CDR1 and CDR2 sequences are LNHDA and SQIVND (reference sequence). For the CDR3, the DNA is TGTGCCAGTAGTGTGGGACTAGCGGGGGGCACCGGGGAGCTGTTTTTT. Translated, it gives CASSVGLAGGTGELFF.

V gene TRBV27 combines with J gene TRBJ1-2, with D uncertain. The CDR3 covers 15 residues. Trimming removed 4 bases from V and 0 bases from J, with 12 bases in between. Germline CDR1 is MNHEY and CDR2 is SMNVEV (reference sequence). The CDR3 loop is CASSSGGKANYGYTF. CDR3 in DNA: TGTGCCAGCAGTTCCGGCGGTAAAGCTAACTATGGCTACACCTTC.

CDR3 in DNA: TGTGCCATCGGAAAGGACAGGGAGATTAGCAATCAGCCCCAGCATTTT. Translating gives CAIGKDREISNQPQHF. The chain combines TRBV10-3 with TRBJ1-5, with TRBD1 matching 8 bases. V lost 8 bases to trimming and J lost 0 bases; unmatched junction nucleotides: 9. The CDR3 runs to 16 residues. From germline, CDR1 is ENHRY and CDR2 SYGVKD.

The chain employs TRBV30 and TRBJ1-2; D gene ambiguous. The V and J ends lost 2 bases and 1 base respectively, with 8 bases between them. Germline V gene data show CDR1 as GTSNPN and CDR2 as SVGIG (reference sequence). This CDR3 region has 13 residues. The chain's CDR3 is CAWSFSGNYGYTF. The CDR3 DNA reads TGTGCCTGGAGTTTTTCGGGTAACTATGGCTACACCTTC. The full variable domain, in which reference TRBV30 and TRBJ1-2 provide the parts outside the CDR3, is SQTIHQWPATLVQPVGSPLSLECTVEGTSNPNLYWYRQAAGRGLQLLFYSVGIGQISSEVPQNLSASRPQDRQFILSSKKLLLSDSGFYLCAWSFSGNYGYTFGSGTRLTVV.

This clone came up once. The rearrangement links TRBV19 to TRBJ1-3; D unresolved. The CDR3 length is 12 residues. The V end was cut by 6 bases, the J end by 0 bases, with 3 bases between. The germline V gene encodes CDR1 LNHDA and CDR2 SQIVND (reference sequence). In nucleotides, the CDR3 is TGTGCCAGTAGCATCTCTGGAAACACCATATATTTT. This translates into CASSISGNTIYF. The whole variable domain, filled in from reference TRBV19 and TRBJ1-3, reads DGGITQSPKYLFRKEGQNVTLSCEQNLNHDAMYWYRQDPGQGLRLIYYSQIVNDFQKGDIAEGYSVSREKKESFPLTVTSAQKNPTAFYLCASSISGNTIYFGEGSWLTVV.

This rearrangement joins TRBV4-1 to TRBJ2-5, with 9 bases matching TRBD1. V lost 0 bases, J lost 1 base, and 9 bases stayed unmatched. Germline V gene data show CDR1 as MGHRA and CDR2 as YSYEKL. CDR3 length: 18 amino acids. As DNA, the CDR3 is TGCGCCAGCAGCCAAGATTCCGGGACAGGGACATTCCAAGAGACCCAGTACTTC. Protein product: CASSQDSGTGTFQETQYF.

V and J are TRBV19 and TRBJ1-2, with TRBD1 identical over 10 bases. CDR1 LNHDA and CDR2 SQIVND come from the germline V gene (reference sequence). The CDR3 totals 13 residues. The V and J ends lost 7 bases and 7 bases, in that order; junction bases with no gene match: 6. CDR3 sequence (DNA): TGTGCCAGTAACCGGGACAGGGGCCTTGGCTACACCTTC. It encodes CASNRDRGLGYTF.

This clone was detected once. The V call is TRBV7-6, the J call TRBJ2-1; 11 bases map to TRBD2. Trimming took 2 bases from V and 6 from J; bases not matched to a gene: 6. This CDR3 comprises 16 residues. Looked up from germline, CDR1 is SGHVS and CDR2 is FNYEAQ. CDR3 sequence (DNA): TGTGCCAGCAGCTTAAAACTAGCGGGAGTGAGCAATGAGCAGTTCTTC. Its protein is CASSLKLAGVSNEQFF.

The chain employs TRBV5-1 and TRBJ1-6; 9 bases are shared with TRBD1. CDR1 and CDR2 (germline): SGHRS, YFSETQ. CDR3 length equals 13 residues. After removal of 7 bases from V and 5 bases from J, the junction contained 1 base not matched to a gene. For the CDR3, the DNA is TGCGCCAGCCGGGACAGGGATAATTCACCCCTCCACTTT. This gives the protein CASRDRDNSPLHF.

V gene TRBV29-1 combines with J gene TRBJ1-2; 9 bases line up with TRBD1. The ends lost 4 bases at V and 7 bases at J; junction bases unmatched: 4. This CDR3 is built from 12 residues. Germline values: CDR1 SQVTM, CDR2 ANQGSEA. The CDR3 region has the DNA TGCAGCGTTGGGGACAGGGCGGGTGGCTACACCTTC. Translating it yields CSVGDRAGGYTF.

V is TRBV6-1 and J is TRBJ2-1, with D maybe TRBD1 (6 bases). V lost 11 bases to trimming and J lost 7 bases, with 15 bases between them. CDR3 length: 12 residues. Germline V gene lookup returns CDR1 MNHNS and CDR2 SASEGT. CDR3 amino acids: CAGGSGRNEQFF. CDR3 in DNA: TGTGCCGGGGGCAGCGGTAGAAATGAGCAGTTCTTC.

For the CDR3, the DNA is TGTGCCTGGAGTGACAGTAATTCACCCCTCCACTTT. It encodes CAWSDSNSPLHF. The V call is TRBV30, the J call TRBJ1-6; D is ambiguous. The V end was cut by 1 base, the J end by 6 bases, with 4 bases between. Germline V gene sequence: CDR1 GTSNPN, CDR2 SVGIG (reference sequence). This CDR3 region has 12 residues.

This clone was observed a single time. The CDR3 bases are TGTGCCAGCAGTCTCCTTGAACCCGGGACAAACACTGAAGCTTTCTTT. It translates to CASSLLEPGTNTEAFF. The chain joins TRBV4-2 to TRBJ1-1; tentative D call: TRBD1 (6 bases). V dropped 6 bases and J dropped 2 bases, with 19 bases sitting between them. CDR3 length equals 16 residues. Germline CDR1 reads LGHNA; CDR2 reads YNFKEQ.

A word on this clone: The sample carries other DNA sequences with the same CDR3. V is TRBV6-4 and J is TRBJ2-3, with TRBD2 matching 11 bases. Germline CDR1 and CDR2: MRHNA and SNTAGT. The trim removed 0 bases at V and 3 bases at J, leaving 2 bases unmatched. This CDR3 is built from 16 residues. The CDR3 DNA is TGTGCCAGCAGTGACTCTAGCGGGGGGGCAACAGATACGCAGTATTTT. It is translated as CASSDSSGGATDTQYF.

The rearrangement uses TRBV5-1 and TRBJ2-7, with 7 bases matching TRBD2. The germline V gene has CDR1 SGHRS and CDR2 YFSETQ. The junction had 7 bases not matched to a gene; V was cut back by 4 bases and J by 3 bases. The CDR3 has 14 amino acids. The CDR3 DNA follows: TGCGCCAGCAGCCCCGGGACTAACTACTACGAGCAGTACTTC. It yields the protein CASSPGTNYYEQYF.

In this sample, this clone turned up a few times. This chain links TRBV7-9 with TRBJ1-3, with TRBD1 matching 9 bases. Trimming at V came to 1 base and at J to 11 bases, leaving 9 bases not matched to a gene. CDR1 and CDR2 from the germline V gene are SEHNR and FQNEAQ (reference sequence). The CDR3 is 15 amino acids. The CDR3 reads CASSLVGQGLSAIYF. CDR3 nucleotide sequence: TGTGCCAGCAGCTTAGTGGGACAGGGTTTGTCGGCCATATATTTT.

The rearrangement joins TRBV6-5 to TRBJ1-2; D gene unclear. CDR3 length: 13 residues. V lost 4 bases to trimming and J lost 5 bases, with 11 bases between them. Germline V gene data show CDR1 as MNHEY and CDR2 as SVGAGI. The CDR3 spells CASSSTDNYGYTF. In DNA, the CDR3 is TGTGCCAGCAGTTCCACAGATAATTATGGCTACACCTTC.